The rows below give T cell receptor beta chains drawn from one sample of a study of shared clonotypes between healthy human individuals. Some clones are missing from TCRdb's copy, which holds only in-frame ones; the method was immunoSEQ multiplex PCR. The sample records some 2,000,000 clones, 85% to 95% being singletons. Input material: naive CD4+ T cells sorted from blood. The source of these receptors is a man aged 18 to 30 in good health. CDR3s include the opening cysteine and the closing phenylalanine or tryptophan. D genes are given only for firm matches.

cdr3_length,j_call,d_call,v_call,cdr3_aa
15,TRBJ2-5,TRBD2,TRBV5-5,CASSLGLAAQETQYF
13,TRBJ2-2,NA,TRBV2,CASSELRAGELFF
17,TRBJ2-1,TRBD1,TRBV10-3,CAISEATGTGSGNEQFF
14,TRBJ1-4,NA,TRBV6-5,CASSYGGAQEKLFF
16,TRBJ1-6,TRBD1,TRBV6-6,CASSAGQGDYNSPLHF
13,TRBJ2-7,NA,TRBV19,CASREQGHYEQYF
15,TRBJ2-2,NA,TRBV5-1,CASSLDGLTTGELFF
14,TRBJ2-7,NA,TRBV5-1,CASSLGEIGMEQYF
12,TRBJ2-5,NA,TRBV6-6,CASRDSQETQYF
13,TRBJ1-2,NA,TRBV10-2,CASSHSSLYGYTF
13,TRBJ1-3,NA,TRBV30,CAWTGGSGNTIYF
13,TRBJ1-6,NA,TRBV15,CATSRVGNSPLHF
14,TRBJ2-7,NA,TRBV10-3,CAISEAGVPYEQYF
15,TRBJ1-5,TRBD1,TRBV6-1,CASSDSGQGAQPQHF
17,TRBJ2-7,TRBD1,TRBV5-4,CASSAGADRGRISEQYF
14,TRBJ2-2,NA,TRBV7-3,CASSSQGPYGELFF
19,TRBJ2-1,TRBD1,TRBV18,CASSPLVPGQGRSYNEQFF
13,TRBJ2-7,NA,TRBV28,CASSFREKYEQYF
16,TRBJ2-1,NA,TRBV12-5,CASGLVRPRGGNEQFF
19,TRBJ2-1,TRBD2,TRBV4-1,CASSPYAAGGAVLYNEQFF
16,TRBJ1-2,NA,TRBV7-9,CASSSRAEQGNYGYTF
13,TRBJ1-1,NA,TRBV2,CASRGEGNTEAFF
15,TRBJ2-1,TRBD2,TRBV2,CASSTGAAGGHEQFF
16,TRBJ2-1,NA,TRBV12-5,CASGLVLSGQINEQFF
17,TRBJ2-7,NA,TRBV11-2,CASSSRAGGARSDEQYF
15,TRBJ2-2,NA,TRBV6-1,CASSERGPNTGELFF
16,TRBJ2-2,TRBD1,TRBV7-3,CASSFEGTGIMGELFF
17,TRBJ2-7,NA,TRBV7-8,CASSLKVEPPGSYEQYF
11,TRBJ2-7,NA,TRBV20-1,CSASGIYEQYF
13,TRBJ1-1,NA,TRBV6-5,CASSTGLNTEAFF
17,TRBJ2-2,NA,TRBV9,CASSVETAGANTGELFF
14,TRBJ1-6,NA,TRBV7-9,CASSTGTSNSPLHF
14,TRBJ2-3,NA,TRBV5-1,CASSLDSGGDTQYF
14,TRBJ1-5,NA,TRBV5-1,CASRAPGVNQPQHF
13,TRBJ1-3,NA,TRBV6-6,CASSTGTGNTIYF
15,TRBJ1-5,NA,TRBV28,CASSLGGWENQPQHF
16,TRBJ2-1,TRBD2,TRBV11-2,CASRVLAASSYNEQFF
13,TRBJ2-7,TRBD2,TRBV19,CASSGLAGGEQYF
14,TRBJ1-3,NA,TRBV2,CASGSGEPGNTIYF
14,TRBJ2-1,TRBD2,TRBV2,CATTTSGGSNEQFF
12,TRBJ2-2,NA,TRBV19,CASSIWTGELFF
16,TRBJ1-5,NA,TRBV5-5,CASSLGRALLDQPQHF
16,TRBJ2-3,TRBD1,TRBV30,CAWTRSIGQDADTQYF
14,TRBJ2-7,NA,TRBV7-9,CASSSPGQTYEQYF
19,TRBJ2-2,TRBD2,TRBV5-6,CASSSPGLLGLAVSGELFF
15,TRBJ2-5,TRBD1,TRBV6-5,CASSYSGQGMETQYF